This TCR beta chain was captured by sequencing in a study of blood T cell repertoires in COVID-19. The overall study: Acute-phase and convalescent COVID-19 samples originated in the United States, Italy and Spain.

Germline trimming cut 2 bases from V and 6 bases from J; bases unmatched to any gene: 4. This CDR3 is built from 14 residues. Germline V CDR1 and CDR2: MDHEN, SYDVKM. How the authors handled the data: From reference gene primer amplification, estimates of nucleated cell counts were derived. The table came from immunoSEQ multiplex PCR; TCRdb's copy has only in-frame clones and leaves some out. V, J and clone size reflect that table, while D and trimming were determined from the DNA. The sample records approximately 230,000 clones, almost 90% being singletons. The sequenced material came from peripheral blood. The rearrangement joins TRBV28 to TRBJ1-5; 7 bases match TRBD1. This sequence was found in a man at least 80 years old with acute or convalescent COVID-19. DNA of the CDR3: TGTGCCAGCAGTTTAACGAGGGACAGTCAGCCCCAGCATTTT. Translation gives CASSLTRDSQPQHF.